This T cell receptor (beta chain) is from a study of shared clonotypes between healthy human individuals (TCRdb year 2020). With regard to the full study: Three men and two women, aged 18 to 49 years, made up the cohort. The study deeply sequenced blood TCR repertoires of 5 or 6 healthy adults to estimate repertoire size and the extent of clonotype sharing between individuals. Libraries were prepared and TCR repertoires were sequenced by different laboratories using diverse techniques, in order to increase sequencing depth and limit assay-specific biases. Between about 0.94 and 10 billion PBMCs per donor were obtained by leukapheresis. For each donor, CD4 naive and CD4 memory were each run on three plates, CD8 naive on two plates, and CD8 memory on one plate. What the work shows at the level of the full study, not this receptor alone: Because the study included only a small number of donors, the genetic and exposure-history diversity represented was limited. Larger estimated clonotype richness was generally found for naive subsets than for memory subsets. Compared with non-shared clonotypes, the clonotypes found in all four sorted-subset donors had higher generation probabilities. When a handful of donors were compared, the shared fraction of clonotypes was about 5% for naive CD4, around 3.6% for naive CD8, 2.3% for memory CD4, and less than 0.5% for memory CD8. Rarefaction of sorted-subset datasets indicated incomplete sequencing despite the large sequencing depth. Pairwise subsampling indicated that sequencing depth was expected to affect the degree of clonotype sharing among donors. Only blood was sampled, and tissue TCR repertoires likely differ from those in blood.

Note on this clone: No cognate antigen has been identified for it. No per-base quality is available; no much larger clone lies one base away. Other DNA sequences of this sample code for an identical CDR3.

Using the deep immunoSEQ assay, TCR CDR3 regions were amplified from genomic DNA by multiplex PCR. For each cell subset, the extracted genomic DNA was distributed evenly across all wells of several immunoSEQ 96-well plates, and each plate served as one replicate. For sorted subsets, around 200 ng genomic DNA, equal to some 30,000 T cell genomes, was loaded into each replicate PCR. The purified libraries were quantified using a Qubit 3.0 fluorometer, sized with a Bioanalyzer 2100, and then quantified again using the KAPA Library Quantification kit. A separate single-read 150-cycle Illumina NextSeq 550 flow cell was used to sequence each immunoSEQ 96-well plate. From the authors' description of their analysis: Because only junctional sequences without quality scores were contained in the immunoSEQ output, filtering matching that applied to full-length reads could not be performed. Sequences were annotated with PyIR, a Python wrapper for IgBLAST v1.9, and V/J genes and CDR3 were assigned using IMGT germline references. Reads were filtered out if the reads had weak V/J assignments (E-value above 1e-6), no CDR3, stop codons, out-of-frame junctions, or ambiguous translated residues. A V3J clonotype was defined by an identical inferred V gene, J gene, and CDR3 amino acid sequence. The percentage overlap between two repertoires was calculated by dividing the number of shared unique clonotypes by the size of the smaller repertoire. RTK rarefaction, the Chao1 estimator, and Recon v2.1 estimates of unobserved clonotypes were used to assess repertoire richness. OLGA was used to compute generation probabilities for all TCRbeta clonotypes that the gDNA method yielded from a handful of donors. Imported from immuneACCESS, the table was reduced by TCRdb to in-frame sequences with V and J called. These copies leave out some clones; in studies compared against another copy, an unresolved V gene accounts for under half, and the cause of the remainder is not known. The DNA was the basis for D and trimming; V, J and clone size are from that table. The sample table records about 600,000 clones; roughly 98% of these occur just once. 0.3% to 0.35% of the sample comes from the top ten.

CD8 naive samples consisted of CD45RO-negative cells that were positively selected for CCR7, yielding a CD45RA+CCR7+ population without TemRA cells. Healthy HIV-negative adults with no recently reported acute infections or vaccinations were included as donors. Every donor was a Caucasian adult residing in Nashville, Tennessee, USA. After blood collection by leukapheresis, PBMCs were isolated using Ficoll-Histopaque density gradient centrifugation and then cryopreserved in the vapor phase of liquid nitrogen. Analytical flow cytometry was used to check the purity and quantity of every magnetically sorted T cell population. From each sorted fraction, genomic DNA was isolated and quantified by UV absorbance on a Nanodrop 2000c. Clipping removes 0 bases from V and 2 bases from J, with 4 as the unmatched junction base count. There are 15 amino acids in the CDR3, from cysteine to phenylalanine inclusive. Only CDR3 DNA remains: 45 bases, in frame from the first base. From the germline V gene, CDR1 is SGHRS and CDR2 is YFSETQ.

The sequenced material came from naive CD8+ T cells sorted from blood. The cell subset or site label on this specimen signifies: CD45RA+CCR7+. The receptor comes from a man aged 25 to 40 in good health. Recombination connected TRBV5-1 to TRBJ2-7; 8 central nucleotides agree with TRBD2. The CDR3 is CASSLGPAGAYEQYF. The nucleotide sequence is TGCGCCAGCAGCTTGGGCCCAGCGGGAGCCTACGAGCAGTACTTC.